The text below deals with one T cell receptor (beta chain). Its cognate antigen is unknown. The sample originates from a study of OX40 agonist ivuxolimab in advanced cancers. Study-wide results and limits: Also showing low normalized T-cell clonal expansion were some of the nonresponders. The study found that CD8+ T cells averaged more expanded clones than CD4+. CD4+ and CD8+ blood T cells expanded clonally by week 6 at 0.1 to 3.0 mg/kg.

Autoimmune disease history or systemic immunosuppression excluded patients. The junction had 9 bases not matched to a gene; V was cut back by 5 bases and J by 4 bases. The germline V gene has CDR1 LNHDA and CDR2 SQIVND (reference sequence). This CDR3 has 18 residues. Repertoires were generated with immunoSEQ multiplex PCR, while TCRdb's copy carries only in-frame clones and drops some. The sample has some 70,000 clones; about 85% are singletons. The source was CD4+ or CD8+ T cells sorted from blood, collected in a trial of the OX40 agonist ivuxolimab. The chain carries TRBV19 and TRBJ2-2; 14 nucleotides agree with TRBD2. The TCR originated in an adult with an advanced solid tumor such as melanoma, head and neck, liver or kidney cancer. CDR3 bases: TGTGCCAGTAGTGACCCGGGACTAGCGGGAGCAGGCACCGGGGAGCTGTTTTTT. The encoded protein is CASSDPGLAGAGTGELFF.